This T cell receptor beta chain was sequenced in a study of blood T cell repertoires in COVID-19 (dated by TCRdb to about 2020). A note on the overall study: The collaborator samples originated in the United States, Italy and Spain and spanned the acute and convalescent phases of COVID-19. The material from the prospective study consisted of cDNA or gDNA derived from T cells, B-cell-depleted T cells, or PBMCs. Deeply sampled blood TCRbeta repertoires from subjects exposed to, actively infected with, or recovered from COVID-19 were included in the dataset. The repertoires were made available in a free public database intended to serve as a resource for research on the immune response to SARS-CoV-2. Samples were obtained from the ongoing ImmuneRACE study (first 160 participants) and from 1,254 subjects provided by 6 global collaborators. The sample metadata nearly always contained a de-identified subject ID, COVID-19 status, age in years and sex. Where HLA class I and class II types were available, the types were taken from metadata supplied by the sample provider, not from assay-based typing.

TCRbeta CDR3 regions were amplified from genomic DNA by means of the immunoSEQ Assay, a bias-controlled multiplex PCR. Regarding the original processing steps: The number of nucleated cells in each sample was estimated from the amplification of reference gene primers within the assay. Sequence reads were collapsed and filtered to measure the absolute abundance of every unique TCRbeta CDR3 rearrangement. For each sample, productive Simpson clonality was calculated as the square root of Simpson's diversity index over productive rearrangements. Here the immuneACCESS table is served through TCRdb, limited to in-frame sequences with V and J called. Missing clones are a known gap in these copies; in checked studies unresolved V genes cover under half, and the rest lacks a known reason. V and J calls and clone size are those listed in that table; D and trimming were worked out from the DNA. The sample table contains roughly 210,000 clones; only one count was recorded for around four fifths of them. In total, the top ten clones hold roughly a tenth of the sample.

Beyond this particular receptor, the publication reports: The amount of clinical and demographic metadata varied by source and participant and was provided uncurated.

For this clone: Its antigen is unknown. Base qualities were left out, and no much larger clone turns up one base away.

One collaborating source in Seattle enrolled patients during active infection and followed them longitudinally through the course of disease. The collaborating institutions used their own protocols to collect whole blood in K2EDTA tubes. For TCRbeta analysis, collaborators shipped samples in one of three forms: frozen whole blood, isolated PBMCs, or DNA extracted from either of those sample types. From its cysteine to its phenylalanine, the CDR3 spans 18 amino acids. Here the CDR3 DNA is all that survives: 54 bases in frame from base 1. Per the germline V gene, SGHTS is the CDR1 and YDEGEE is the CDR2. V gives up 0 bases and J gives up 0 bases, and the segment between their germline ends measures 15 bases.

The source material was peripheral blood. This chain is built from TRBV5-8 and TRBJ1-4, with the D gene too uncertain to name. This receptor was obtained from a woman of 80 years or more with COVID-19, enrolled during active disease. For the CDR3, the sequence is CASSLAGLGFATNEKLFF. The DNA sequence reads TGTGCCAGCAGCTTGGCCGGGTTAGGATTTGCAACTAATGAAAAACTGTTTTTT.